This entry describes one T cell receptor (beta chain). J lost 11 bases, V lost 4 bases, and 14 bases had no gene match. Germline assignment: CDR1 MNHEY and CDR2 SMNVEV (reference sequence). This CDR3 has 15 residues. This sample was taken from a study of blood T cell repertoires in COVID-19. Study-wide background: Samples came from the United States, Italy and Spain, spanning acute and convalescent COVID-19.

Here immunoSEQ multiplex PCR was the method, and the copy in TCRdb shows in-frame clones only, minus some. The sample records some 300,000 clones, approximately 90% being singletons. Enrolment of Seattle patients took place during active infection, and they were followed longitudinally. Sequencing input: peripheral blood. The receptor's source is a woman aged 50 to 65 with COVID-19, enrolled during active disease. The chain recombines TRBV27 with TRBJ1-1; 9 nucleotides align to TRBD1. The CDR3 is CASSSLSGQGRHAFF. The CDR3 DNA is TGTGCCAGCAGTTCATTGTCGGGACAGGGTCGTCATGCTTTCTTT.